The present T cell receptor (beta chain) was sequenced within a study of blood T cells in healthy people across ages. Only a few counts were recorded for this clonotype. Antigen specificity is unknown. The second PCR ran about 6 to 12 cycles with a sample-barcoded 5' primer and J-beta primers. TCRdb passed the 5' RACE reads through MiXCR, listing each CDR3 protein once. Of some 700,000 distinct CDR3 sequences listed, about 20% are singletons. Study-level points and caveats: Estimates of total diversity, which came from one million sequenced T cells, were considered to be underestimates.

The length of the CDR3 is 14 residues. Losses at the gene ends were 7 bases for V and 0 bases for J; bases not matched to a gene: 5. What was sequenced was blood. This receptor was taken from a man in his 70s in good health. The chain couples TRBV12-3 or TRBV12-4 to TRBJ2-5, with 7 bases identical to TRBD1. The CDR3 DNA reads TGTGCCAGCAAGGGACAGCTCAACCAAGAGACCCAGTACTTC. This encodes CASKGQLNQETQYF.